The next 20 T cell receptor beta chains were all read from a single sample in a study of blood T cell repertoires in COVID-19. The data were produced by immunoSEQ multiplex PCR, yet TCRdb's version contains in-frame clones alone and is incomplete. The repertoire holds around 100,000 clones, with roughly four fifths as singletons. Input material: peripheral blood. These receptors were taken from a human donor in a cohort sampled during active COVID-19.

The chain employs TRBV12-3 or TRBV12-4 and TRBJ1-5; no clear D. This CDR3 region has 12 residues. V shed 3 bases and J shed 6 bases, with 6 bases lying between them. The CDR3 reads CASSLGSQPQHF. In DNA form, the CDR3 reads TGTGCCAGCAGTTTGGGGAGTCAGCCCCAGCATTTT.

The chain couples TRBV19 to TRBJ2-6, with a tentative D call TRBD1 (5 bases). Trimming shortened V by 5 bases and J by 4 bases, and 18 bases separated the two germline ends. This CDR3 has 17 residues. Germline CDR1 is LNHDA and CDR2 is SQIVND (reference sequence). CDR3 sequence (DNA): TGTGCCAGTAGTGTTGTAGGGGCGCAAGCCGGGGCCAACGTCCTGACTTTC. It yields the protein CASSVVGAQAGANVLTF.

This chain links TRBV7-9 with TRBJ2-7; TRBD1 matches at 7 bases. The CDR3 extends over 11 amino acids. CDR1 SEHNR and CDR2 FQNEAQ come from the germline V gene (reference sequence). The V segment lost 5 bases and the J segment 13 bases; nucleotides outside the gene matches: 8. CDR3 protein: CASSTGQAKYF. CDR3 sequence (DNA): TGTGCCAGCAGCACCGGACAGGCGAAATACTTC.

The V and J genes are TRBV5-1 and TRBJ1-3; D is perhaps TRBD1 (5 bases). CDR1 is SGHRS, CDR2 YFSETQ, per germline. This CDR3 has 15 amino acids. With 4 bases removed from V and 0 bases from J, the gap between germline ends came to 11 bases. CDR3 bases: TGCGCCAGCAGCACCGACAGCTACTCTGGAAACACCATATATTTT. Protein product: CASSTDSYSGNTIYF.

The CDR3 loop is CASSRQGNQPQHF. The CDR3 bases are TGTGCCAGCAGTCGACAGGGAAATCAGCCCCAGCATTTT. This chain joins TRBV12-3 or TRBV12-4 and TRBJ1-5, with 7 bases fitting TRBD1. The V segment lost 5 bases and the J segment 4 bases; nucleotides outside the gene matches: 2. This CDR3 has 13 residues.

V is TRBV3-1 (or the pseudogene TRBV3-2) and J is TRBJ1-1, with TRBD1 identical over 10 bases. J was trimmed by 5 bases and V by 4 bases; bases with no gene match: 4. CDR1 is LGHDT, CDR2 YNNKEL, per germline (reference sequence). The CDR3 is made up of 14 amino acids. The CDR3 spells CASSRGQGGTEAFF. CDR3 nucleotides: TGTGCCAGCAGCCGAGGACAGGGGGGAACTGAAGCTTTCTTT.

The rearrangement uses TRBV2 and TRBJ1-3; D not certain. CDR3 length: 15 amino acids. Trimming stripped 2 bases from V and 0 bases from J, with 8 bases between. Looked up from germline, CDR1 is SNHLY and CDR2 is FYNNEI. The CDR3 protein is CASSEFTSSGNTIYF. The CDR3 bases are TGTGCCAGCAGTGAATTCACGAGCTCTGGAAACACCATATATTTT.

This clone was picked up one time. The V and J genes are TRBV7-2 and TRBJ2-4, with TRBD2 matching 11 bases. Germline V gene lookup returns CDR1 SGHTA and CDR2 FQGNSA. CDR3 length: 14 residues. V shed 1 base and J 10 bases; nucleotides not matched to a gene: 3. The CDR3 DNA sequence: TGTGCCAGCAGCTTAGGAGGGACTAGCGGTATTCAGTACTTC. It codes for CASSLGGTSGIQYF.

The chain couples TRBV19 to TRBJ2-7; 9 positions agree with TRBD1. Germline CDR1 and CDR2: LNHDA and SQIVND (reference sequence). The CDR3 covers 15 residues. Unmatched junction bases numbered 9, after V lost 5 bases and J lost 4 bases. The CDR3 DNA reads as TGTGCCAGTAGTTCAGACAGGGGGACAAAGTACGAGCAGTACTTC. Translation gives CASSSDRGTKYEQYF. Complete variable domain (other parts from reference TRBV19 and TRBJ2-7): DGGITQSPKYLFRKEGQNVTLSCEQNLNHDAMYWYRQDPGQGLRLIYYSQIVNDFQKGDIAEGYSVSREKKESFPLTVTSAQKNPTAFYLCASSSDRGTKYEQYFGPGTRLTVT.

The chain combines TRBV7-9 with TRBJ2-2, with D uncertain. V was pared by 2 bases and J by 2 bases, with 12 bases between. Germline loops: CDR1 SEHNR, CDR2 FQNEAQ (reference sequence). This CDR3 spans 16 amino acids. DNA for the CDR3: TGTGCCAGCAGCTTACGGTCAGAACTAAACACCGGGGAGCTGTTTTTT. Translating gives CASSLRSELNTGELFF.

V and J are TRBV3-1 (or the pseudogene TRBV3-2) and TRBJ2-1; TRBD2 matches 11 bases. CDR1 is LGHDT, CDR2 YNNKEL, per germline (reference sequence). The V and J ends lost 3 bases and 3 bases, in that order; junction bases with no gene match: 1. There are 15 residues in the CDR3. This CDR3 is CASSQTSGVYNEQFF. CDR3 nucleotide sequence: TGTGCCAGCAGCCAGACTAGCGGGGTCTACAATGAGCAGTTCTTC.

The V and J genes are TRBV5-1 and TRBJ1-6; D might be TRBD1 (5 bases). V was cut by 4 bases and J by 9 bases, with 8 bases left in between. Per the germline V gene, CDR1 is SGHRS and CDR2 is YFSETQ. The CDR3 has 12 amino acids. The DNA of the CDR3 is TGCGCCAGCAGCCTCAGGGCTTCACCCCTCCACTTT. Translating it yields CASSLRASPLHF.

This chain links TRBV15 with TRBJ2-2; 9 nucleotides align to TRBD2. Germline values: CDR1 LNHNV, CDR2 YYDKDF (reference sequence). V trimming: 1 base; J trimming: 6 bases; junction bases outside the gene matches: 9. The CDR3 is 17 amino acids. The CDR3 DNA reads as TGTGCCACCAGCAGAGTAGCGGGAGACTCCTCTGCCGGGGAGCTGTTTTTT. Amino acid sequence: CATSRVAGDSSAGELFF.

The V gene is TRBV6-6, the J gene TRBJ2-1, with no clear D. From germline, CDR1 is MNHNY and CDR2 SVGAGI (reference sequence). V gave up 0 bases and J gave up 2 bases, with 8 bases separating them. CDR3 length: 15 residues. CDR3 region: CASSYSVTAYNEQFF. CDR3 sequence (DNA): TGTGCCAGCAGTTACTCGGTTACAGCCTACAATGAGCAGTTCTTC.

The chain recombines TRBV27 with TRBJ2-7; 8 bases match TRBD1. In germline, CDR1 is MNHEY, CDR2 SMNVEV (reference sequence). The CDR3 has 13 amino acids. After removal of 2 bases from V and 6 bases from J, the junction contained 3 bases not matched to a gene. The DNA of the CDR3 is TGTGCCAGCAGTTTAGCACAGGGGGGCGAGCAGTACTTC. Protein product: CASSLAQGGEQYF.

The rearrangement links TRBV6-5 to TRBJ1-1; TRBD1 matches at 11 bases. Per germline, CDR1 MNHEY and CDR2 SVGAGI. The CDR3 is 14 amino acids. Unmatched junction bases numbered 3, after V lost 5 bases and J lost 4 bases. The CDR3 DNA reads as TGTGCCAGCAGTACGGGACAGGGGGGCACTGAAGCTTTCTTT. Translated, it gives CASSTGQGGTEAFF.

Concerning this clone itself: A junction boundary mismatches the germline segment, possibly from a read error. The genes are TRBV10-3 and TRBJ2-3; 7 nucleotides align to TRBD2. CDR1 is ENHRY, CDR2 SYGVKD, per germline. This CDR3 has 19 amino acids. The CDR3 DNA follows: TGTGCCATCAGTGACTCGAGGGTAGCTGCGGGGGACTACACACATACGCAGTATTTT. Translating gives CAISDSRVAAGDYTHTQYF.

V and J are TRBV4-1 and TRBJ1-2; 11 bases are shared with TRBD1. Germline V gives CDR1 MGHRA, CDR2 YSYEKL. V gave up 2 bases and J gave up 7 bases; unmatched junction bases: 12. CDR3 size: 17 residues. CDR3 sequence reads: CASSQRRTGGVVFGYTF. The CDR3 bases are TGCGCCAGCAGCCAACGACGGACAGGGGGCGTAGTATTTGGCTACACCTTC.

This clone was observed at least ten times. J is TRBJ1-1 and V is TRBV7-8; 8 positions agree with TRBD1. V trimming: 5 bases; J trimming: 1 base; junction bases outside the gene matches: 6. Germline values: CDR1 SGHVS, CDR2 FQNEAQ. The CDR3 totals 15 residues. The DNA for the CDR3 is TGTGCCAGCAGCCCCCGGGACAGGCAGAACACTGAAGCTTTCTTT. Residues: CASSPRDRQNTEAFF.

CDR3 amino acids: CAISESAGGNEKLFF. The CDR3, as DNA: TGTGCCATCAGTGAGTCGGCTGGGGGGAATGAAAAACTGTTTTTT. The V gene is TRBV10-3, the J gene TRBJ1-4; a possible D gene is TRBD1 (5 bases). V was pared by 0 bases and J by 5 bases, with 10 bases between. Per germline, CDR1 ENHRY and CDR2 SYGVKD. The CDR3 covers 15 residues.